A single sample gave rise to the 8 T cell receptor beta chains below, sequenced in a study of tumor and adjacent non-tumor tissue in lung cancer. Three rounds of nested PCR, following a modified ARM-PCR protocol, produced the TCRbeta library. TCRdb itself ran the multiplex PCR reads through MiXCR, one entry per CDR3 protein. The sample has 40,000 to 55,000 distinct CDR3 sequences, 60% to 80% seen once. The template was RNA from unsorted bulk tissue. More than 3 cm separated this lung sample from the edge of the tumor. Sequencing was carried out using distant non-tumor lung tissue. All receptors come from a woman aged 55-69 years with non-small cell lung cancer.

A word on this clonotype: Germline is not matched at one junction end, which may reflect a read error. The chain carries TRBV6-6 and TRBJ1-6; D gene uncertain. Germline assignment: CDR1 MNHNY and CDR2 SVGAGI (reference sequence). This CDR3 comprises 17 residues. CDR3 residues: CARSFNEESSYNSPLHF. CDR3 in DNA: TGTGCCAGGAGTTTTAACGAAGAGAGCTCCTATAATTCACCCCTCCACTTT.

This chain links TRBV11-3 with TRBJ2-3, with D possibly matching TRBD1 (5 bases). The CDR3 extends over 12 amino acids. CDR1 and CDR2 (germline): SGHNT, YENEEA. V was shortened by 11 bases and J by 3 bases, with 12 bases between the two germline ends. In DNA, the CDR3 is TGTGCCGACAGCTCCGATACAGATACGCAGTATTTT. As protein: CADSSDTDTQYF.

A note on this clonotype: One end of the junction varies from germline; a read error may be responsible. The J gene is TRBJ2-6, the V gene TRBV6-5, with D tentatively TRBD1 or TRBD2 (7 bases each). The CDR3 extends over 16 amino acids. Germline CDR1 is MNHEY and CDR2 is SVGAGI. This chain's CDR3 is CACIRQGGGGVNVLTF. In nucleotides, the CDR3 is TGTGCCTGCATTCGACAGGGAGGAGGGGGGGTCAACGTCCTGACTTTC.

In the case of this clonotype: An end of the junction differs from the germline gene, which may be a read error. The rearrangement joins TRBV6-2 or TRBV6-3 to TRBJ2-1; possibly TRBD2 for D (5 bases). CDR1 and CDR2 from the germline V gene are MNHEY and SVGEGT. The CDR3 loop spans 12 amino acids. The CDR3 spells CASSNPSIERFF. Written as DNA, the CDR3 is TGTGCCAGCAGTAACCCTTCCATTGAGCGGTTTTTC.

In this sample, this clonotype turned up many times. The chain is built from TRBV28 and TRBJ2-3; 12 positions agree with TRBD2. There are 17 residues in the CDR3. J gave up 3 bases and V 4 bases, and 8 bases lay outside the gene matches. Per germline, CDR1 MDHEN and CDR2 SYDVKM. This CDR3 is CASSSRLAGEWTDTQYF. DNA of the CDR3: TGTGCCAGCAGTTCGCGACTAGCGGGAGAATGGACAGATACGCAGTATTTT.

V usage is TRBV20-1 and J usage is TRBJ2-4, with D possibly TRBD1 on 6 matching bases. The CDR3 contains 15 residues. CDR1 and CDR2 (germline): DFQATT, SNEGSKA (reference sequence). V gave up 8 bases and J gave up 2 bases, with 19 bases separating them. CDR3 amino acids: CSSPRGTPSKNIQYF. The CDR3 bases are TGCAGTTCCCCAAGGGGGACCCCCTCCAAAAACATTCAGTACTTC.

There are a few counts of this clonotype. V gene TRBV28 combines with J gene TRBJ2-7; TRBD1 might be the D (6 bases). The CDR3 totals 15 residues. Germline V gene sequence: CDR1 MDHEN, CDR2 SYDVKM. V was trimmed by 7 bases and J by 2 bases, leaving 18 bases between them. CDR3 bases: TGTGCCAGCATTAAACAGGGACCTGGGGCCTACGAGCAGTACTTC. Residues: CASIKQGPGAYEQYF.

Concerning this clonotype: A much larger clone lies one base from this, so it may be a read error. The CDR3 ends on some other residue instead of the conserved phenylalanine or tryptophan, so this is likely a read error. The rearrangement joins TRBV24-1 to TRBJ2-1, with D possibly being TRBD1 (6 bases). In germline, CDR1 is KGHDR, CDR2 SFDVKD. This CDR3 spans 14 amino acids. V lost 1 base and J 5 bases, leaving 8 bases between the germline ends. This CDR3 is CATSDLYRDNEQFL. DNA for the CDR3: TGTGCCACCAGTGATTTATACAGGGACAATGAGCAGTTCCTC.